This section outlines one TCR beta chain sequence together with its context. Its antigen is not yet known. Base qualities are not provided; no much larger clone lies one nucleotide away. This sample was taken from a study of control samples from healthy donors and cancer patients (dated by TCRdb to the early 2020s). From the cysteine up to the phenylalanine, the CDR3 has a length of 14 residues. Just CDR3 DNA is preserved here, 42 bases in frame from base 1. The CDR1 and CDR2 encoded by the germline V gene are SGDLS and YYNGEE. The germline V and J ends show losses of 4 bases and 7 bases respectively, and no gene match explains 9 bases of the junction. Library preparation was by the immunoSEQ multiplex PCR assay. Imported from immuneACCESS, the table was reduced by TCRdb to in-frame sequences with V and J called. These copies leave out some clones; in studies compared against another copy, an unresolved V gene accounts for under half, and the cause of the remainder is not known. This sample lists 150,000 or so clones; more than 80% were detected once. The top ten hold more than 6.5% of the sample.

The sequence links TRBV9 to TRBJ2-5; a stretch of 8 junction bases matches TRBD1. This sequence was found in a man aged 18 to 30 in good health. Sequenced sample: blood. The CDR3 protein is CASSPDRGGGTQYF. The base sequence is TGTGCCAGCAGCCCAGACAGGGGAGGTGGGACCCAGTACTTC.